These T cell receptor beta chains were read from a single sample in a study of cytomegalovirus exposure and HLA in healthy donors. Only in-frame clones appear in the TCRdb table, and some are missing; sequencing was by immunoSEQ multiplex PCR. Of around 250,000 clones in the sample, around 90% were seen once. What was sequenced was PBMCs. The receptors were gathered from a woman between 18 and 29 years old in good health and CMV-seronegative. The CDR3 runs from the conserved cysteine through the conserved F or W. Fields, in order: clone size, V gene, J gene, CDR3 protein. Clone size, where shown, is once, few, many, or a class for clones that have expanded.

few	TRBV11-2	TRBJ1-2	CASSPSGTGEATF
.	TRBV4-1	TRBJ2-3	CASSQGVVAKDTQYF
.	TRBV6-1	TRBJ1-2	CASSEMVATRKGYTF
.	TRBV9	TRBJ2-2	CASSTRTSGATGELFF
few	TRBV2	TRBJ1-6	CASRGQVSDSPLHF
.	TRBV2	TRBJ2-2	CASSDPLAETDSNTGELFF
.	TRBV28	TRBJ2-7	CASSFRPRASYEQYF
.	TRBV28	TRBJ2-4	CASSPPEAAGAKNIQYF
.	TRBV11-2	TRBJ1-1	CASSPGHHGLNTEAFF
.	TRBV2	TRBJ1-3	CASTGQGGSGNTIYF
.	TRBV20-1	TRBJ2-1	CSARVADRVLF
.	TRBV10-2	TRBJ1-6	CASVGQKNSPLHF
once	TRBV10-3	TRBJ2-6	CAIGGYRAGANVLTF
few	TRBV4-1	TRBJ1-2	CASSQAGTGYGYTF
.	TRBV6-1	TRBJ2-1	CASSSDRGLWNEQFF
.	TRBV5-6	TRBJ2-1	CASSKTSGGIYNEQFF
.	TRBV5-6	TRBJ2-1	CASSYGGLAKRNEQFF
.	TRBV2	TRBJ2-3	CASSGSGGNTDTQYF
.	TRBV6-5	TRBJ1-1	CASSFTGEGNTEAFF
.	TRBV11-2	TRBJ2-7	CASSRTLDSYEQYF
.	TRBV7-2	TRBJ1-2	CASSSTGYYGYTF
.	TRBV6-1	TRBJ2-2	CASSEVQGAGELFF
.	TRBV7-9	TRBJ2-2	CASSTRGTRTGELFF
.	TRBV19	TRBJ1-5	CASSMAGGGQPQHF
once	TRBV27	TRBJ1-4	CASSASRGGPEKLFF
.	TRBV6-5	TRBJ1-6	CASSAGQGEHSPLHF
.	TRBV6-6	TRBJ2-1	CASSQGEGASILKQFF